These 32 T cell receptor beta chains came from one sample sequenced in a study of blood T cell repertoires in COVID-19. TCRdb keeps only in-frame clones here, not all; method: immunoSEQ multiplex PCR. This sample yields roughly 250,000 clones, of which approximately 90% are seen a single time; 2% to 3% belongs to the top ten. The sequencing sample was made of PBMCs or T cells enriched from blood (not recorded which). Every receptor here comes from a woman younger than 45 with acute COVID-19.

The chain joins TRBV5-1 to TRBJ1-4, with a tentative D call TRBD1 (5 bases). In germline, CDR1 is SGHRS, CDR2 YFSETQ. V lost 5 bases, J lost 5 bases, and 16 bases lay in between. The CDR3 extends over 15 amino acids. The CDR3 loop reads CASSPTGRDNEKLFF. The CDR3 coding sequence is TGCGCCAGCAGTCCAACCGGGAGGGACAATGAAAAACTGTTTTTT. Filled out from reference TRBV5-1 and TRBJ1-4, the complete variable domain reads KAGVTQTPRYLIKTRGQQVTLSCSPISGHRSVSWYQQTPGQGLQFLFEYFSETQRNKGNFPGRFSGRQFSNSRSEMNVSTLELGDSALYLCASSPTGRDNEKLFFGSGTQLSVL.

CDR3 in DNA: TGTGCCAGCAGTTTCCCGGGACAGGGAACCTACGAGCAGTACTTC. Protein product: CASSFPGQGTYEQYF. This chain connects TRBV6-5 to TRBJ2-7; the match to TRBD1 covers 9 bases. V lost 4 bases, J lost 2 bases, and 6 bases stayed unmatched. Germline assignment: CDR1 MNHEY and CDR2 SVGAGI. This CDR3 comprises 15 residues.

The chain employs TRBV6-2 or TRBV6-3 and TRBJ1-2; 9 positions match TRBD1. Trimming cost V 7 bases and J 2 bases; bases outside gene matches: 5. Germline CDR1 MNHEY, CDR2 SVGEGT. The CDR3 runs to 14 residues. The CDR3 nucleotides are TGTGCCAGCAACCCGGACAGGGGCAACTATGGCTACACCTTC. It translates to CASNPDRGNYGYTF.

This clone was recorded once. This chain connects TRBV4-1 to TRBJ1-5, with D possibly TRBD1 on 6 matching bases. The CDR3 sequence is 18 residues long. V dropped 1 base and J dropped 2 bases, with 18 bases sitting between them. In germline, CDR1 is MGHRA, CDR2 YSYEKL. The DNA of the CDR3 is TGCGCCAGCAGCCAAGCTATGACAGGCGGTATCGGCAATCAGCCCCAGCATTTT. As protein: CASSQAMTGGIGNQPQHF.

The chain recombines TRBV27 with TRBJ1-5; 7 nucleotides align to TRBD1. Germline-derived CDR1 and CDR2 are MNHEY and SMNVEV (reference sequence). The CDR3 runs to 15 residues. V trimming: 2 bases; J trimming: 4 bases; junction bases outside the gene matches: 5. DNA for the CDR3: TGTGCCAGCAGTTTAGAGGGCAGGGGGAATCAGCCCCAGCATTTT. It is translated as CASSLEGRGNQPQHF.

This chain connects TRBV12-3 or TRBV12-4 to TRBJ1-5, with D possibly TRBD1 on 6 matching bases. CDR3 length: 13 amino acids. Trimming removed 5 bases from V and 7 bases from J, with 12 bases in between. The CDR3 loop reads CASSGHRDQPQHF. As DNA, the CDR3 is TGTGCCAGCAGTGGGCACAGGGACCAGCCCCAGCATTTT.

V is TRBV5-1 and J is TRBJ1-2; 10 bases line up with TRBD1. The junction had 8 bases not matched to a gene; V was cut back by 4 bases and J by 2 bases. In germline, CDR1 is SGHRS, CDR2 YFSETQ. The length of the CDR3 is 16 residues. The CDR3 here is CASSRDRGLKNYGYTF. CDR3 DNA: TGCGCCAGCAGCCGAGACAGGGGGCTCAAGAACTATGGCTACACCTTC.

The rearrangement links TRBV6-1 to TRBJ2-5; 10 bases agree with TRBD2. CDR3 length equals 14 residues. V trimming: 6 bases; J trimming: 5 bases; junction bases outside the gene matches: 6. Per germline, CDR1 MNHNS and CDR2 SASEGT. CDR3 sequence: CASRGAGGIETQYF. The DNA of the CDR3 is TGTGCCAGCAGGGGAGCGGGGGGGATCGAGACCCAGTACTTC.

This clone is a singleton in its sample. CDR3 sequence reads: CASISGGDSSLGSPLHF. Written as DNA, the CDR3 is TGTGCCAGCATTTCCGGCGGGGACAGTTCTTTGGGTTCACCCCTCCACTTT. V is TRBV2 and J is TRBJ1-6; 7 nucleotides agree with TRBD1. The germline V gene encodes CDR1 SNHLY and CDR2 FYNNEI. This CDR3 has 17 residues. J lost 9 bases, V lost 7 bases, and 18 bases had no gene match.

CDR3 in amino acids: CASSLDGSRGTEAFF. The CDR3 DNA reads TGCGCCAGCAGCTTGGATGGAAGCCGGGGAACTGAAGCTTTCTTT. V is TRBV5-1 and J is TRBJ1-1; D gene uncertain. The germline V gene has CDR1 SGHRS and CDR2 YFSETQ. The CDR3 contains 15 residues. Trimming shortened V by 0 bases and J by 5 bases, and 14 bases separated the two germline ends. Filled out from reference TRBV5-1 and TRBJ1-1, the complete variable domain reads KAGVTQTPRYLIKTRGQQVTLSCSPISGHRSVSWYQQTPGQGLQFLFEYFSETQRNKGNFPGRFSGRQFSNSRSEMNVSTLELGDSALYLCASSLDGSRGTEAFFGQGTRLTVV.

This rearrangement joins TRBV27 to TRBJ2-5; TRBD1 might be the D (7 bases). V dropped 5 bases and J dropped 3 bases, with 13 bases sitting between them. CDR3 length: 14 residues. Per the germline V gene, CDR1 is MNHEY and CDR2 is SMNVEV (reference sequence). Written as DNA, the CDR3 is TGTGCCAGCAGTACCCGCGGGACAGAAGAGACCCAGTACTTC. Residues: CASSTRGTEETQYF.

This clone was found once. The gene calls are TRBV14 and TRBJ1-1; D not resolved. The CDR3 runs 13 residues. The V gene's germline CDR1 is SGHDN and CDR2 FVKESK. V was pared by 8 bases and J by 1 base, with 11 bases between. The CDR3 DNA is TGTGCCAGCTCGAACAGCAGGAACACTGAAGCTTTCTTT. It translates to CASSNSRNTEAFF.

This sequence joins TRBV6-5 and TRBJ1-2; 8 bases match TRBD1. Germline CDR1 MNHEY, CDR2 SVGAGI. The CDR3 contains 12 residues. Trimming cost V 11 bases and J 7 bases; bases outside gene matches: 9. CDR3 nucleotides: TGTGCCGGAGGAACAGGGGGAAGTGGCTACACCTTC. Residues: CAGGTGGSGYTF.

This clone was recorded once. The CDR3 sequence: CASSSDSQPYNEQFF. As DNA, the CDR3 is TGTGCCAGCAGCTCCGACAGCCAGCCTTACAATGAGCAGTTCTTC. The chain combines TRBV11-3 with TRBJ2-1, with a weak D call TRBD1 (5 bases). The CDR3 runs 15 residues. Between the trimmed V and J ends, which lost 4 bases and 4 bases, there was a span of 14 bases. Germline V gene sequence: CDR1 SGHNT, CDR2 YENEEA. Combining the CDR3 with reference TRBV11-3 and TRBJ2-1 gives the whole variable domain EAGVVQSPRYKIIEKKQPVAFWCNPISGHNTLYWYLQNLGQGPELLIRYENEEAVDDSQLPKDRFSAERLKGVDSTLKIQPAELGDSAVYLCASSSDSQPYNEQFFGPGTRLTVL.

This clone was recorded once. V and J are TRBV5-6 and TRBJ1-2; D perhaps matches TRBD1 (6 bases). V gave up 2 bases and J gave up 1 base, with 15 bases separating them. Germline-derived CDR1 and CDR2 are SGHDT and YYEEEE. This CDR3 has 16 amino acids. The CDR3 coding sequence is TGTGCCAGCAGCTTACAGGGACCATCCCTTAACTATGGCTACACCTTC. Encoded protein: CASSLQGPSLNYGYTF.

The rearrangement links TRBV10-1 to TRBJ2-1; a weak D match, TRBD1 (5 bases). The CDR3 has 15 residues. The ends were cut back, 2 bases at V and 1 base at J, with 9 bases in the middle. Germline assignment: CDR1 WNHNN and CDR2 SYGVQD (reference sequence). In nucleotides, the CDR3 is TGCGCCAGCAGTGAGGAGACAGTTTCCTACAATGAGCAGTTCTTC. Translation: CASSEETVSYNEQFF.

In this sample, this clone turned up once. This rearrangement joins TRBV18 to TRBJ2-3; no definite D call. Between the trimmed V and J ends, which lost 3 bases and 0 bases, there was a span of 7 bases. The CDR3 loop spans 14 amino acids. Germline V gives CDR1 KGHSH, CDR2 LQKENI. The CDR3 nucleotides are TGTGCCAGCTCACCCACATCAAGCACAGATACGCAGTATTTT. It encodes CASSPTSSTDTQYF.

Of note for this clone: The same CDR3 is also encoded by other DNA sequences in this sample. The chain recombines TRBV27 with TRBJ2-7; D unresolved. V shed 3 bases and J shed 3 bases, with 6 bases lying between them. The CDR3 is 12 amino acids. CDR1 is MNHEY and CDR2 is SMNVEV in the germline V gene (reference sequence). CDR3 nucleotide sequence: TGTGCCAGCAGTTTTGGCGGCTACGAGCAGTACTTC. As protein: CASSFGGYEQYF.

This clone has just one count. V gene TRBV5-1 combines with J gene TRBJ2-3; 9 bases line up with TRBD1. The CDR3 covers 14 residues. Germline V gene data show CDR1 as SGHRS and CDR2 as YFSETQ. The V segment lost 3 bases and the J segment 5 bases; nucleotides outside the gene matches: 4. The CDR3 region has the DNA TGCGCCAGCAGCTCGGGACAGGGAGGAGATACGCAGTATTTT. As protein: CASSSGQGGDTQYF.

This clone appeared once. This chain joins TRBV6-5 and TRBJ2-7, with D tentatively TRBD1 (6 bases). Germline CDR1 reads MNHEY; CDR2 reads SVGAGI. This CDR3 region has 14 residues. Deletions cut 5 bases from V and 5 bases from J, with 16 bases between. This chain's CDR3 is CASSLRRDNNEQYF. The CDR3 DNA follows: TGTGCCAGCAGTCTCCGCCGGGACAACAACGAGCAGTACTTC.

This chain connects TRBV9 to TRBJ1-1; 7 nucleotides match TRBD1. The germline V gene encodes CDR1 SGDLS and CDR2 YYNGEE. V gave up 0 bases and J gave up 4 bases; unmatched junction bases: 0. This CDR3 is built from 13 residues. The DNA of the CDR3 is TGTGCCAGCAGCGTAGGGGACAGCACTGAAGCTTTCTTT. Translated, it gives CASSVGDSTEAFF.

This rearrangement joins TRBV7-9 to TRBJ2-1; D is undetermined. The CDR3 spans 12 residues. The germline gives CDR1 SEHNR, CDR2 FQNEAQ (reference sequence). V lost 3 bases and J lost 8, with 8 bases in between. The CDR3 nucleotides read TGTGCCAGCAGCTTTTCTCGGGATGAGCAGTTCTTC. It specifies CASSFSRDEQFF.

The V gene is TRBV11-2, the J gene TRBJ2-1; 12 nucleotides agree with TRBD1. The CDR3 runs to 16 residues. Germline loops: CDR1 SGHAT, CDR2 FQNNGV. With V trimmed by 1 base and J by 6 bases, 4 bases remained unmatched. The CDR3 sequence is CASSLGGQGATNEQFF. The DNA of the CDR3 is TGTGCCAGCAGCTTAGGGGGACAGGGGGCGACCAATGAGCAGTTCTTC.

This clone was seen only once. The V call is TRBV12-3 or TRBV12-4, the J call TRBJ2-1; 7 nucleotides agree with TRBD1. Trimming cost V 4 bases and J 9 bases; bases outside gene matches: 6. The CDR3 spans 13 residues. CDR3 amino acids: CASSSDRESEQFF. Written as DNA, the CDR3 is TGTGCCAGCAGTTCTGACAGGGAAAGTGAGCAGTTCTTC.

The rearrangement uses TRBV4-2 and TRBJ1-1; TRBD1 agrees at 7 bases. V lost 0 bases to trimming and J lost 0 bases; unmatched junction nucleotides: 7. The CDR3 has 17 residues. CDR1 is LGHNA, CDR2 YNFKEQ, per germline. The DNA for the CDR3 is TGTGCCAGCAGCCAAGACCGGGACAGAGTCATGAACACTGAAGCTTTCTTT. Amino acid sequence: CASSQDRDRVMNTEAFF.

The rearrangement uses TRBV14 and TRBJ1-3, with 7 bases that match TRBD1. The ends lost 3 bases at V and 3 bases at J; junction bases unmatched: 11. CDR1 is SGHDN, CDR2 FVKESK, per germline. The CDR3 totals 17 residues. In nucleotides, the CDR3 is TGTGCCAGCAGCCACGAAACCGTCGACAGGGTTGGAAACACCATATATTTT. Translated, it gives CASSHETVDRVGNTIYF.

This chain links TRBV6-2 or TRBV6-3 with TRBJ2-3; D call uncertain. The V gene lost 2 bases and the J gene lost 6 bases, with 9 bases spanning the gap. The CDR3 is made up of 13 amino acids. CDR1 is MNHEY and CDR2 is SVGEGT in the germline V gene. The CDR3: CASSYIRVDTQYF. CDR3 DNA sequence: TGTGCCAGCAGTTACATTCGGGTTGATACGCAGTATTTT.

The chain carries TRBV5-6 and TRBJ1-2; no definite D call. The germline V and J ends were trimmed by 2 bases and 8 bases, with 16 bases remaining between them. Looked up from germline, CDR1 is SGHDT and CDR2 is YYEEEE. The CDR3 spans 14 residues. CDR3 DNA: TGTGCCAGCAGCTTTGGCCGTCTAGGAGAGGGCTACACCTTC. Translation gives CASSFGRLGEGYTF.

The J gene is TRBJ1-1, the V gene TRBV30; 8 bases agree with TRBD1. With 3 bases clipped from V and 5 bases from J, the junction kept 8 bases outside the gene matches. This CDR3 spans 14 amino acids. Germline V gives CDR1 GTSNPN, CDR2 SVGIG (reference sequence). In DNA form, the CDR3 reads TGTGCCTGGAGCACTAACAGGGGGTGGACTGAAGCTTTCTTT. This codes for CAWSTNRGWTEAFF. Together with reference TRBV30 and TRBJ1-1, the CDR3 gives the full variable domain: SQTIHQWPATLVQPVGSPLSLECTVEGTSNPNLYWYRQAAGRGLQLLFYSVGIGQISSEVPQNLSASRPQDRQFILSSKKLLLSDSGFYLCAWSTNRGWTEAFFGQGTRLTVV.

CDR3 DNA: TGTGCCTGGACCCGGGGACTAGCGGGGGGCAAAGAGACCCAGTACTTC. It specifies CAWTRGLAGGKETQYF. The chain employs TRBV30 and TRBJ2-5; 15 positions agree with TRBD2. The CDR3 covers 16 residues. The ends lost 4 bases at V and 3 bases at J; junction bases unmatched: 6. Germline V gene lookup returns CDR1 GTSNPN and CDR2 SVGIG (reference sequence). Complete variable domain (other parts from reference TRBV30 and TRBJ2-5): SQTIHQWPATLVQPVGSPLSLECTVEGTSNPNLYWYRQAAGRGLQLLFYSVGIGQISSEVPQNLSASRPQDRQFILSSKKLLLSDSGFYLCAWTRGLAGGKETQYFGPGTRLLVL.

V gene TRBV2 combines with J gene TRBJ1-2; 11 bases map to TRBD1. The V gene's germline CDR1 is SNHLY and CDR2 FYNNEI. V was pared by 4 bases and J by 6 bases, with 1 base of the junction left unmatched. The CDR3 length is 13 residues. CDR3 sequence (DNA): TGTGCCAGCAGTGGGGGACAGGGGGATGGCTACACCTTC. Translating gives CASSGGQGDGYTF. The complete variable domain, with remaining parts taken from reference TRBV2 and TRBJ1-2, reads EPEVTQTPSHQVTQMGQEVILRCVPISNHLYFYWYRQILGQKVEFLVSFYNNEISEKSEIFDDQFSVERPDGSNFTLKIRSTKLEDSAMYFCASSGGQGDGYTFGSGTRLTVV.

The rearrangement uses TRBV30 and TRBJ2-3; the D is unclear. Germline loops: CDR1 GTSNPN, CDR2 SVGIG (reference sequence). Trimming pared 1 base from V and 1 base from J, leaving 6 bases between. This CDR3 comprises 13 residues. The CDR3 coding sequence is TGTGCCTGGAGTGGACGGGGCACAGATACGCAGTATTTT. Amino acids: CAWSGRGTDTQYF. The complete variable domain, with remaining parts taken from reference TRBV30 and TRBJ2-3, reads SQTIHQWPATLVQPVGSPLSLECTVEGTSNPNLYWYRQAAGRGLQLLFYSVGIGQISSEVPQNLSASRPQDRQFILSSKKLLLSDSGFYLCAWSGRGTDTQYFGPGTRLTVL.